The 13 T cell receptor beta chains below come from one sample, sequenced in a study of T cells after yellow fever vaccination. TCRdb reprocessed the 5' RACE reads with MiXCR, giving one entry per CDR3 protein. This sample has around 530,000 distinct CDR3 sequences, with less than 20% found just once. The sample consisted of PBMCs, taken 5 days after the first yellow fever vaccination. These receptors came from a man younger than 35 who received the YFV17D yellow fever vaccine.

The rearrangement links TRBV4-3 to TRBJ1-2, with 7 bases that match TRBD1. Unmatched junction bases numbered 5, after V lost 0 bases and J lost 7 bases. The CDR3 consists of 14 residues. Germline V gene sequence: CDR1 LGHNA, CDR2 YSLEER. The CDR3: CASSQEPQGGGYTF. The DNA for the CDR3 is TGCGCCAGCAGCCAAGAACCGCAGGGGGGTGGCTACACCTTC.

This clonotype was counted a few times. The rearrangement links TRBV4-2 to TRBJ1-6; D is ambiguous. Trimming left V 0 bases short and J 7 bases short, with 13 bases between. The CDR3 has 16 amino acids. The germline V gene encodes CDR1 LGHNA and CDR2 YNFKEQ. CDR3 amino acids: CASSQDVREKNSPLHF. Written as DNA, the CDR3 is TGTGCCAGCAGCCAAGATGTACGGGAGAAAAATTCACCCCTCCACTTT.

Turning to this clonotype: Germline is not matched at one junction end, which may reflect a read error. The chain recombines TRBV7-9 with TRBJ2-5; D is unresolved. Germline V gene data show CDR1 as SEHNR and CDR2 as FQNEAQ (reference sequence). The CDR3 loop spans 12 amino acids. CDR3 DNA sequence: TGTGACAGCAGCTTCTTAACGGAGACCCAGTACTTC. Translated: CDSSFLTETQYF. Filled out from reference TRBV7-9 and TRBJ2-5, the complete variable domain reads DTGVSQNPRHKITKRGQNVTFRCDPISEHNRLYWYRQTLGQGPEFLTYFQNEAQLEKSRLLSDRFSAERPKGSFSTLEIQRTEQGDSAMYLCDSSFLTETQYFGPGTRLLVL.

The chain joins TRBV20-1 to TRBJ1-2; 8 bases map to TRBD1. Germline CDR1 DFQATT, CDR2 SNEGSKA (reference sequence). The CDR3 length is 15 residues. V was clipped by 2 bases and J by 0 bases; unmatched bases: 5. The CDR3 DNA sequence: TGCAGTGCTAGACCCCAGGGGGCCCCTAACTATGGCTACACCTTC. It translates to CSARPQGAPNYGYTF.

This chain uses TRBV18 with TRBJ2-1, with D perhaps matching TRBD1 (6 bases). The CDR3 length is 15 residues. The germline gives CDR1 KGHSH, CDR2 LQKENI. Trimming took off 3 bases at V and 6 bases at J, with 15 bases between the two ends. CDR3 sequence reads: CASSPSGHVINEQFF. The CDR3 DNA reads TGTGCCAGCTCACCCTCGGGACACGTTATCAATGAGCAGTTCTTC.

This clonotype was counted between two and nine times. The chain employs TRBV20-1 and TRBJ2-2, with no clear D. The germline V gene has CDR1 DFQATT and CDR2 SNEGSKA (reference sequence). CDR3 size: 13 residues. Trimming pared 3 bases from V and 2 bases from J, leaving 7 bases between. The CDR3 nucleotides are TGCAGTGCTAGGGACCATAACACCGGGGAGCTGTTTTTT. Translated: CSARDHNTGELFF.

V and J are TRBV4-2 and TRBJ2-5, with D possibly called TRBD1 or TRBD2 (5 bases each). There are 15 residues in the CDR3. Trimming took 1 base from V and 1 from J, leaving 10 bases between them. The germline V gene has CDR1 LGHNA and CDR2 YNFKEQ. The CDR3 protein is CASSQAGALQETQYF. The CDR3 bases are TGTGCCAGCAGCCAAGCCGGGGCACTCCAAGAGACCCAGTACTTC.

The gene calls are TRBV7-8 and TRBJ2-3; weak D call: TRBD2 (7 bases). V lost 0 bases to trimming and J lost 0 bases, with 13 bases between them. Per the germline V gene, CDR1 is SGHVS and CDR2 is FQNEAQ. CDR3 size: 17 residues. DNA for the CDR3: TGTGCCAGCAGCTTAGCTCCCGGGGGGCCTAGCACAGATACGCAGTATTTT. Residues: CASSLAPGGPSTDTQYF. Variable domain in full (rest from reference TRBV7-8 and TRBJ2-3): GAGVSQSPRYKVAKRGQDVALRCDPISGHVSLFWYQQALGQGPEFLTYFQNEAQLDKSGLPSDRFFAERPEGSVSTLKIQRTQQEDSAVYLCASSLAPGGPSTDTQYFGPGTRLTVL.

The chain joins TRBV7-8 to TRBJ2-5; 8 bases are a match to TRBD2. The J segment lost 5 bases and the V segment lost 6 bases, leaving 8 bases of the junction unmatched. This CDR3 spans 14 amino acids. Germline CDR1 SGHVS, CDR2 FQNEAQ. CDR3 sequence (DNA): TGTGCCAGCAGACCGGGACTAGTGGGTGAGACCCAGTACTTC. Protein: CASRPGLVGETQYF.

This clonotype has more than one count but fewer than ten. The CDR3 spells CSARDGDVEQFF. The DNA of the CDR3 is TGCAGTGCTAGAGATGGGGATGTTGAGCAGTTCTTC. This chain links TRBV20-1 with TRBJ2-1; no firm D call. CDR1 is DFQATT and CDR2 is SNEGSKA in the germline V gene (reference sequence). The V gene lost 0 bases and the J gene lost 9 bases, with 9 bases spanning the gap. The CDR3 totals 12 residues.

Concerning this clonotype itself: The junction departs from the called germline gene at one end, perhaps through a read error. The chain recombines TRBV27 with TRBJ2-7, with D unclear. The CDR3 has 17 amino acids. Looked up from germline, CDR1 is MNHEY and CDR2 is SMNVEV (reference sequence). The CDR3: CASRRALSQAGSYGQYF. CDR3 bases: TGTGCCAGCAGACGGGCCTTAAGCCAGGCCGGTAGCTACGGGCAGTACTTC.

The rearrangement links TRBV4-3 to TRBJ2-3; D unclear. CDR3 length equals 14 residues. Trimming left V 0 bases short and J 2 bases short, with 6 bases between. CDR1 and CDR2 (germline): LGHNA, YSLEER. Here the CDR3 reads CASSQEKSTDTQYF. CDR3 sequence (DNA): TGCGCCAGCAGCCAAGAAAAATCCACAGATACGCAGTATTTT.

This clonotype was detected a few times. The J gene is TRBJ1-1, the V gene TRBV9; D unresolved. V was clipped by 0 bases and J by 3 bases, with 6 bases between them. The CDR3 sequence is 13 residues long. CDR1 SGDLS and CDR2 YYNGEE come from the germline V gene. The CDR3 nucleotides read TGTGCCAGCAGCGTAGCGAAGTACACTGAAGCTTTCTTT. It codes for CASSVAKYTEAFF.